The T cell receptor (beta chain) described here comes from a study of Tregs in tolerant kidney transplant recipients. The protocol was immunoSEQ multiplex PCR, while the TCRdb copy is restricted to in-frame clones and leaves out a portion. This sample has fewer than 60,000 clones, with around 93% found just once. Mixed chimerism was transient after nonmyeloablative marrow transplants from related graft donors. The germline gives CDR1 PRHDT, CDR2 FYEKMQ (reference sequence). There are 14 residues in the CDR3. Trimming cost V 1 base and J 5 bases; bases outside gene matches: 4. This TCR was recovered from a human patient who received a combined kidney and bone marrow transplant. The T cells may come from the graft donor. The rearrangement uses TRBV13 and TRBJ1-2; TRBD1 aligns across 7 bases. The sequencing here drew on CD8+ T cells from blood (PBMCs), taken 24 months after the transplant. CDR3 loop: CASSLETGLYGYTF. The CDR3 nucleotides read TGTGCCAGCAGCTTAGAGACAGGGCTTTATGGCTACACCTTC.